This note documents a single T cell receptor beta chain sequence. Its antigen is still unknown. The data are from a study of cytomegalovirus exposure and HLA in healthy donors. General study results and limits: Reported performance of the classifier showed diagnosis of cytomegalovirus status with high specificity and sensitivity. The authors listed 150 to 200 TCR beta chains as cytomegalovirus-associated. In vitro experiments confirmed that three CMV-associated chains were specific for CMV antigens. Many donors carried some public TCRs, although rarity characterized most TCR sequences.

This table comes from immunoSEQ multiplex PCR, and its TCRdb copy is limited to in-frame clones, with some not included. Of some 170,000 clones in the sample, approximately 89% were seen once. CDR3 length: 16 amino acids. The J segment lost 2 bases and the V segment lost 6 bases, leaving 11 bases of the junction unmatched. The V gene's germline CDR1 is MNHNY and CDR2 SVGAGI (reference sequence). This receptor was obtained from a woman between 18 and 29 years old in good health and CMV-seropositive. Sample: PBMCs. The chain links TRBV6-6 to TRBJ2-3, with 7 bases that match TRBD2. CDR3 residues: CASSRGRGDPTDTQYF. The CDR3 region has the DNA TGTGCCAGCAGCCGGGGCCGGGGGGACCCCACAGATACGCAGTATTTT.